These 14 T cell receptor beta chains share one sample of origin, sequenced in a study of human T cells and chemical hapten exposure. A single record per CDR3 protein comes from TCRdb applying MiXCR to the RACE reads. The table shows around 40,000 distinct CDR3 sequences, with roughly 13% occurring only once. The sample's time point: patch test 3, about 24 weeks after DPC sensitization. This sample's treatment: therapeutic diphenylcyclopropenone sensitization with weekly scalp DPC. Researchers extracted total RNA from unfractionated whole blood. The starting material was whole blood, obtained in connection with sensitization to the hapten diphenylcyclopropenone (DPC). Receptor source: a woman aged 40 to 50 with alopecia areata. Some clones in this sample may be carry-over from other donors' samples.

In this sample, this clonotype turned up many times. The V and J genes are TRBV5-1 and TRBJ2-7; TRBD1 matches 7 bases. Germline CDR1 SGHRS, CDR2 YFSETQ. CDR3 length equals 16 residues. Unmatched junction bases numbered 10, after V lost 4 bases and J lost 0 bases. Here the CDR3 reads CASSLMRGPSSYEQYF. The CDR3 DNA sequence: TGCGCCAGCAGCCTAATGAGGGGGCCCAGCTCCTACGAGCAGTACTTC. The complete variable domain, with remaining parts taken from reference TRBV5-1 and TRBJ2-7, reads KAGVTQTPRYLIKTRGQQVTLSCSPISGHRSVSWYQQTPGQGLQFLFEYFSETQRNKGNFPGRFSGRQFSNSRSEMNVSTLELGDSALYLCASSLMRGPSSYEQYFGPGTRLTVT.

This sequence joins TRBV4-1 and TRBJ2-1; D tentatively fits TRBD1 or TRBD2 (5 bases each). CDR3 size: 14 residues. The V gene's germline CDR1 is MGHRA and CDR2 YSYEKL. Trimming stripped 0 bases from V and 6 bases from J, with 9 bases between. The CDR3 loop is CASSQEGLANEQFF. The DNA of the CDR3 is TGCGCCAGCAGCCAAGAGGGGCTAGCCAATGAGCAGTTCTTC.

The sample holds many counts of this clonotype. Here the CDR3 DNA reads TGTGCCAGCAGCCTAACGCAGGGGTTCCAAGAGACCCAGTACTTC. It specifies CASSLTQGFQETQYF. This rearrangement joins TRBV7-8 to TRBJ2-5; maybe TRBD1 (6 bases). Germline lookup yields CDR1 SGHVS and CDR2 FQNEAQ. V was cut by 5 bases and J by 1 base, with 14 bases left in between. This CDR3 spans 15 amino acids.

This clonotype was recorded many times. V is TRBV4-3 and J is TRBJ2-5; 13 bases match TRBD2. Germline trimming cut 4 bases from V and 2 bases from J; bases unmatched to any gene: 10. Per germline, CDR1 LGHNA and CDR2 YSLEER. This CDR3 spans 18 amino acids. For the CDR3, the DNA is TGCGCCAGCAGCCCCACCCCGACTAGCGGGGGGTTGCAAGAGACCCAGTACTTC. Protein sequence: CASSPTPTSGGLQETQYF.

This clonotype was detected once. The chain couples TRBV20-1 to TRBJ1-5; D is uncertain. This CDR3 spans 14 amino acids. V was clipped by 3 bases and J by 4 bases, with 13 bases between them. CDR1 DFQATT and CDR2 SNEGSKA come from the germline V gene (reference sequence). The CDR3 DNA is TGCAGTGCTAGTTCTGTAAGCAGTAATCAGCCCCAGCATTTT. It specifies CSASSVSSNQPQHF.

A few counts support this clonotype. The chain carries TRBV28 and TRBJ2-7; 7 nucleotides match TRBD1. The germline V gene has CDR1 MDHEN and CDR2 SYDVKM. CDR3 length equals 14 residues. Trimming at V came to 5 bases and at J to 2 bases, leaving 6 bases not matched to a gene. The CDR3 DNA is TGTGCCAGCAGTCCAGGACAGGTGACCTACGAGCAGTACTTC. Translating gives CASSPGQVTYEQYF.

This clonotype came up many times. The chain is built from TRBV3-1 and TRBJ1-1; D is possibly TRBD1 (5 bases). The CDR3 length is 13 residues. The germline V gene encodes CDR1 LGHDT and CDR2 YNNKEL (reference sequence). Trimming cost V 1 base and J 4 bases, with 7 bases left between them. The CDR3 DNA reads TGTGCCAGCAGCCAAGGAGGGGCCACTGAAGCTTTCTTT. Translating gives CASSQGGATEAFF. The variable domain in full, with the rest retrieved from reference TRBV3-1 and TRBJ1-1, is DTAVSQTPKYLVTQMGNDKSIKCEQNLGHDTMYWYKQDSKKFLKIMFSYNNKELIINETVPNRFSPKSPDKAHLNLHINSLELGDSAVYFCASSQGGATEAFFGQGTRLTVV.

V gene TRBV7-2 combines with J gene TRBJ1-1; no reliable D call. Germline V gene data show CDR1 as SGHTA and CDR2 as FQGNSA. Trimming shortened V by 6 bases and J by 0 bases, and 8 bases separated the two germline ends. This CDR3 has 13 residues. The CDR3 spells CASRLNLNTEAFF. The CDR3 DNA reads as TGTGCCAGCAGACTAAATCTGAACACTGAAGCTTTCTTT. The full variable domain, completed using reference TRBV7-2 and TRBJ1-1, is GAGVSQSPSNKVTEKGKDVELRCDPISGHTALYWYRQSLGQGLEFLIYFQGNSAPDKSGLPSDRFSAERTGGSVSTLTIQRTQQEDSAVYLCASRLNLNTEAFFGQGTRLTVV.

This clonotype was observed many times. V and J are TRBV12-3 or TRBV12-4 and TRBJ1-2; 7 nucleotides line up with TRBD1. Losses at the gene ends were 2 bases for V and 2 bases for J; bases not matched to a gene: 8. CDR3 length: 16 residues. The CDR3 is CASSLWTGGRNYGYTF. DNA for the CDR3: TGTGCCAGCAGTTTATGGACAGGCGGGAGAAACTATGGCTACACCTTC.

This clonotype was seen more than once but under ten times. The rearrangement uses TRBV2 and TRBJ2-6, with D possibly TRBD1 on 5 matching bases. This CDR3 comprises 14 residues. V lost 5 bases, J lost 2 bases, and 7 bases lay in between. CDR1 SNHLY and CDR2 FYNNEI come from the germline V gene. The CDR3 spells CASSLDTGANVLTF. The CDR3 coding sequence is TGTGCCAGCAGTTTGGACACTGGGGCCAACGTCCTGACTTTC.

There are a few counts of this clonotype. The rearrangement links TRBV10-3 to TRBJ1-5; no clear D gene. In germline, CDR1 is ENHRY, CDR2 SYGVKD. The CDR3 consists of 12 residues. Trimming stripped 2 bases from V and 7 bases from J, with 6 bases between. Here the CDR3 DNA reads TGTGCCATCAGTGAGGGGGAACAGCCCCAGCATTTT. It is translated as CAISEGEQPQHF.

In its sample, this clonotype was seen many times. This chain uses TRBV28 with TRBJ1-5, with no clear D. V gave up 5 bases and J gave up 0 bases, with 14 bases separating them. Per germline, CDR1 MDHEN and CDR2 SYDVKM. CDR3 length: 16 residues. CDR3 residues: CASSPPGPYSNQPQHF. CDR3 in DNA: TGTGCCAGCAGTCCCCCCGGGCCGTATAGCAATCAGCCCCAGCATTTT.

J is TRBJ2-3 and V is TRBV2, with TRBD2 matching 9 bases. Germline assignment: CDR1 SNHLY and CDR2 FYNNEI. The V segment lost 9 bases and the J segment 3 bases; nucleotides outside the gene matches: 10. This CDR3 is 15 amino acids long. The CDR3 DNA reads TGTGCCAGACGAACGGGGCTAGCGGGAACAGATACGCAGTATTTT. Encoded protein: CARRTGLAGTDTQYF.

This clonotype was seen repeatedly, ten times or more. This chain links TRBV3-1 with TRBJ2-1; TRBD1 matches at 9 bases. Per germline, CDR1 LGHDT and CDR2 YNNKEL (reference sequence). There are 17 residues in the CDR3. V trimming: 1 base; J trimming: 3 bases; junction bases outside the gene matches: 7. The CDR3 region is CASSQGLGQGLYNEQFF. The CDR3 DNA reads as TGTGCCAGCAGCCAAGGGCTGGGACAGGGCCTCTACAATGAGCAGTTCTTC.